This T cell receptor beta chain appears in the sequencing data of a study of T-cell memory formation after mild COVID-19. Study results and limitations: Cross-reactive memory appears to have joined, as suggested by some responding clones showing up in pre-infection memory. Researchers report contracting CD4+ clones mostly in CM and EM, with CD8+ clones in EMRA.

Details on this clonotype: Its antigen is currently unknown.

TCRalpha and TCRbeta libraries used 5'RACE with constant-segment primers and UMIs. TCRdb used MiXCR to reprocess the 5' RACE reads, holding one entry per CDR3 protein. There are under 200,000 distinct CDR3 sequences in the sample; 25% to 40% occur only once, and around 12% lies in the top ten. The germline CDR1 and CDR2 sequences are SQVTM and ANQGSEA. Losses at the gene ends were 7 bases for V and 1 base for J; bases not matched to a gene: 7. There are 15 residues in the CDR3. Sequenced: PBMCs or a T cell subset sorted from them (not recorded which). The origin of this receptor is an adult woman who had mild COVID-19 (a few samples of this study predate the infection). Cell type and time point are not known. The chain combines TRBV29-1 with TRBJ1-1; 12 bases match TRBD1. CDR3 in DNA: TGCAGCGCAGCCGGGACAGGGGGCTCGAACACTGAAGCTTTCTTT. It is translated as CSAAGTGGSNTEAFF. Full variable domain (missing parts from reference TRBV29-1 and TRBJ1-1): SAVISQKPSRDICQRGTSLTIQCQVDSQVTMMFWYRQQPGQSLTLIATANQGSEATYESGFVIDKFPISRPNLTFSTLTVSNMSPEDSSIYLCSAAGTGGSNTEAFFGQGTRLTVV.